In its sample, the clone carrying this TCR beta chain was seen a few times. The source of the sample is a study of blood T cell repertoires in COVID-19. Germline V gives CDR1 SGHTA, CDR2 FQGNSA. The V and J ends lost 2 bases and 0 bases respectively, with 11 bases between them. The CDR3 length is 15 residues. Produced via immunoSEQ multiplex PCR; TCRdb's table is partial and in-frame only. Here the sample spans about 50,000 clones, roughly 84% being singletons. The rearrangement uses TRBV7-2 and TRBJ2-7, with D possibly being TRBD2 (5 bases). The TCR originated in a man aged 45-65 years with active COVID-19. The sequencing input was peripheral blood. CDR3 protein: CASSLRRGSSYEQYF. In DNA form, the CDR3 reads TGTGCCAGCAGCTTACGGCGTGGGAGCTCCTACGAGCAGTACTTC.